These 10 T cell receptor beta chains were all obtained from the same sample, sequenced in a study of identical twins. TCRdb independently ran MiXCR on the 5' RACE reads; one entry per CDR3 protein. This sample has approximately 590,000 distinct CDR3 sequences, with over 8.5% found just once. The data were also submitted as part of a second study, on yellow fever vaccine responses in identical twins.

Sequenced: PBMCs. The receptors were gathered from a woman under 30 in good health.

Only a few counts were recorded for this clonotype. This chain uses TRBV4-2 with TRBJ1-5, with D possibly TRBD1 on 5 matching bases. The CDR3 sequence is 18 residues long. Germline V lookup: CDR1 LGHNA, CDR2 YNFKEQ. Deletions cut 1 base from V and 1 base from J, with 17 bases between. This chain's CDR3 is CASSQVASGLLSNQPQHF. The CDR3 DNA follows: TGTGCCAGCAGCCAAGTGGCGTCAGGGCTCCTAAGCAATCAGCCCCAGCATTTT.

The chain couples TRBV5-1 to TRBJ2-7; possible D gene TRBD1, 8 bases. V was pared by 3 bases and J by 6 bases, with 16 bases between. The CDR3 runs to 14 residues. Germline-derived CDR1 and CDR2 are SGHRS and YFSETQ. For the CDR3, the DNA is TGCGCCAGCAGCTCGAATACAGGGGGGGGCGAGCAGTACTTC. Its protein is CASSSNTGGGEQYF.

The chain carries TRBV19 and TRBJ2-1; D is ambiguous. CDR1 is LNHDA, CDR2 SQIVND, per germline (reference sequence). The CDR3 spans 12 residues. Trimming left V 6 bases short and J 8 bases short, with 11 bases between. The CDR3 DNA reads as TGTGCCAGTAGGGCTAGTGTCTATGAGCAGTTCTTC. Encoded protein: CASRASVYEQFF.

There are a few counts of this clonotype. In DNA, the CDR3 is TGTGCCAGCGGCCCAACCCGGGCCCTTGGGACAGATACGCAGTATTTT. It specifies CASGPTRALGTDTQYF. The chain employs TRBV7-9 and TRBJ2-3; D gene uncertain. V was cut by 8 bases and J by 3 bases, with 21 bases left in between. Per the germline V gene, CDR1 is SEHNR and CDR2 is FQNEAQ (reference sequence). The CDR3 runs 16 residues.

The chain is built from TRBV4-1 and TRBJ2-7; D possibly corresponds to TRBD2 (6 bases). The germline V gene encodes CDR1 MGHRA and CDR2 YSYEKL. The CDR3 has 14 residues. V was pared by 5 bases and J by 4 bases, with 15 bases between. DNA of the CDR3: TGCGCCAGCAGCGAAAGTGGGGGGATTTACGAGCAGTACTTC. Amino acid sequence: CASSESGGIYEQYF.

This clonotype was detected many times. The chain links TRBV3-1 to TRBJ2-1; 7 nucleotides align to TRBD1. Germline CDR1 and CDR2: LGHDT and YNNKEL (reference sequence). This CDR3 region has 18 residues. V lost 4 bases and J lost 4; bases outside the gene matches: 16. CDR3 DNA: TGTGCCAGCAGCCCATACACTCAAACAGGGGCCCTATACAATGAGCAGTTCTTC. This translates into CASSPYTQTGALYNEQFF.

The chain couples TRBV25-1 to TRBJ2-3; no clear D gene. Germline lookup yields CDR1 MGHDK and CDR2 SYGVNS. The CDR3 runs to 13 residues. The germline V and J ends were trimmed by 2 bases and 5 bases, with 8 bases remaining between them. The CDR3 DNA reads as TGTGCCAGCAGTGAAGTGGGGTTAGATACGCAGTATTTT. Translating it yields CASSEVGLDTQYF. Drawing the rest from reference TRBV25-1 and TRBJ2-3, the complete variable domain is EADIYQTPRYLVIGTGKKITLECSQTMGHDKMYWYQQDPGMELHLIHYSYGVNSTEKGDLSSESTVSRIRTEHFPLTLESARPSHTSQYLCASSEVGLDTQYFGPGTRLTVL.

The chain employs TRBV27 and TRBJ2-2; D perhaps matches TRBD1 (6 bases). CDR1 and CDR2 (germline): MNHEY, SMNVEV (reference sequence). The CDR3 length is 17 residues. V lost 5 bases and J 5 bases, leaving 21 bases between the germline ends. The CDR3 protein is CASSPYRDLYQTGELFF. CDR3 sequence (DNA): TGTGCCAGCAGTCCATACAGGGATTTATATCAAACCGGGGAGCTGTTTTTT.

This clonotype was found a few times. The V call is TRBV2, the J call TRBJ1-2; TRBD1 might be the D (6 bases). Per germline, CDR1 SNHLY and CDR2 FYNNEI. The CDR3 spans 14 residues. Trimming removed 7 bases from V and 8 bases from J, with 20 bases in between. The DNA for the CDR3 is TGTGCCAGCACTGCCGGGACGGGGGCTATAGGCTACACCTTC. It encodes CASTAGTGAIGYTF.

This clonotype was picked up many times. V gene TRBV29-1 combines with J gene TRBJ2-3; 8 positions match TRBD1. The CDR3 has 14 amino acids. Germline values: CDR1 SQVTM, CDR2 ANQGSEA. V lost 4 bases to trimming and J lost 2 bases; unmatched junction nucleotides: 5. CDR3 sequence: CSVGSGGFTDTQYF. The CDR3, as DNA: TGCAGCGTTGGATCAGGGGGCTTCACAGATACGCAGTATTTT.